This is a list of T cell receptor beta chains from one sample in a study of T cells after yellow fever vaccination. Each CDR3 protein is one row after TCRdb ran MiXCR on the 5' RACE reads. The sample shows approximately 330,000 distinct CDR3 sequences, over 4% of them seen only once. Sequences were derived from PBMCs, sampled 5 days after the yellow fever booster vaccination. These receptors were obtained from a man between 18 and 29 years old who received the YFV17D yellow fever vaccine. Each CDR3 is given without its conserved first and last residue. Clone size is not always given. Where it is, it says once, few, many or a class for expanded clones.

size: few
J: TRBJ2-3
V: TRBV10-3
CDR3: AITGVGTDTQY

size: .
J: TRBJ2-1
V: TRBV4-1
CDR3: ASSQAGADYNEQF

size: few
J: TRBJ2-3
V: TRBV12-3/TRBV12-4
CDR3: ASRGSRRLVDTQY

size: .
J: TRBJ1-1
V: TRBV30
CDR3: AWSHTEAF

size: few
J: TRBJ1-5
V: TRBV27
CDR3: ASSFRDREGPQH

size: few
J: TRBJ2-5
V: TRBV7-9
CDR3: ASRLSSGRQETQY

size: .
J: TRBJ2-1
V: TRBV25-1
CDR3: ASSGPPQRGGGGNEQF

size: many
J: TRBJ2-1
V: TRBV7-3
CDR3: ASSYNSYNEQF

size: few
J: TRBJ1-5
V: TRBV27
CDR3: ASSFGVNQPQH

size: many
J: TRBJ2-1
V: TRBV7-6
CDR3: ASSSRTSGGTYNEQF

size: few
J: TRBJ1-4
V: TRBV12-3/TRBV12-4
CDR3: ASSYQGLKEKLF

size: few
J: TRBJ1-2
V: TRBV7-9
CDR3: ASSAQGSGNYGYT

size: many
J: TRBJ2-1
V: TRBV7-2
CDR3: ASSLVRGGQYNEQF

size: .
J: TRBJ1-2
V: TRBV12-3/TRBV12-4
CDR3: ASSFHDIGYT

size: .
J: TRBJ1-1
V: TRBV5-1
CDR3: ASSFASNTEAF

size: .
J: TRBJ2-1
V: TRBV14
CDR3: ASSQDSGQGGDEQF

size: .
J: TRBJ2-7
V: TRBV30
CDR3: AWRGGNYEQY

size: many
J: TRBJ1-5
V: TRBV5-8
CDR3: ASSLYTSNQPQH

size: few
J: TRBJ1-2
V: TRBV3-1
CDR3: ASSVRRIPHLYGYT

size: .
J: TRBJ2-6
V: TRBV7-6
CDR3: ASSYASGGYSGANVLT

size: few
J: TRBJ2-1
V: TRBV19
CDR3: ASRTGSYNEQF

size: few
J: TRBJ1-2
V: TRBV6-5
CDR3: ASSYQGSDGYT

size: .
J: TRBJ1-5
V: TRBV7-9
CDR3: ASSLASGGRNQPQH

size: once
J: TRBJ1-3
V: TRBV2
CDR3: ASSDLGAPGNTIY

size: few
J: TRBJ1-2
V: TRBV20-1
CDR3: SARDWGETDYGYT

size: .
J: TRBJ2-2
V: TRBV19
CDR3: ASSMGGFTGELF

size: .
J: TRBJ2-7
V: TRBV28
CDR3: ASRSGTGVWEQY

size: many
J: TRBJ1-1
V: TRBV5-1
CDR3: ASSSGTFEAF

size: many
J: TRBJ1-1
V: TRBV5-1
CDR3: ASSSTGVEDTEAF

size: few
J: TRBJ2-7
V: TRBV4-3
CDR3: ASSQDQGLATEQY

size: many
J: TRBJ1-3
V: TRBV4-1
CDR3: ASSQRPPTWGTTGNTIY

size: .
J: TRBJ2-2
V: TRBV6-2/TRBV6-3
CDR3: ASSWPAGGNTGELF

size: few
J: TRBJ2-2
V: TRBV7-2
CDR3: ASGPRRGGGTGELF

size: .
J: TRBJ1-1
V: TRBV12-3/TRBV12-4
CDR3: ASSKGTGAAF

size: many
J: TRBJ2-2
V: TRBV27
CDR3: ASSLPTGELF

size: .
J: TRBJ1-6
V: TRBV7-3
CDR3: ASSLQNNSPLH

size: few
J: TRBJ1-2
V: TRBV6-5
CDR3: ASSSPQGHYGYT

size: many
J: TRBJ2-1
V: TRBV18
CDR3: ASSPPGAASRPYNEQF

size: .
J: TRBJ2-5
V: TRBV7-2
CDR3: ASRDRAGETQY

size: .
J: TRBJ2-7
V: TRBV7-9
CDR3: ASSAWTYEQY

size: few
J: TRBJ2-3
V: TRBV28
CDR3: ASSLWSQGTDTQY

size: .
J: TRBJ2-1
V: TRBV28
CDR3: ASLDGTSSYNEQF

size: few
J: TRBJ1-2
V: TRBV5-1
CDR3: ASSPPGQLGYT

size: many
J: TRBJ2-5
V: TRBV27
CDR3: ASSLLAGGRETQY

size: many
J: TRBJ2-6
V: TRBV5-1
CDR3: ASSDDPDSGANVLT

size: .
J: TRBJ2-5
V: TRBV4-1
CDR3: ASSPLPGRSQETQY

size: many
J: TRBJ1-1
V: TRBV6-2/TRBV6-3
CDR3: ASSYSPLTEAF

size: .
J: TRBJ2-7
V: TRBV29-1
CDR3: SVAGGGYEQY